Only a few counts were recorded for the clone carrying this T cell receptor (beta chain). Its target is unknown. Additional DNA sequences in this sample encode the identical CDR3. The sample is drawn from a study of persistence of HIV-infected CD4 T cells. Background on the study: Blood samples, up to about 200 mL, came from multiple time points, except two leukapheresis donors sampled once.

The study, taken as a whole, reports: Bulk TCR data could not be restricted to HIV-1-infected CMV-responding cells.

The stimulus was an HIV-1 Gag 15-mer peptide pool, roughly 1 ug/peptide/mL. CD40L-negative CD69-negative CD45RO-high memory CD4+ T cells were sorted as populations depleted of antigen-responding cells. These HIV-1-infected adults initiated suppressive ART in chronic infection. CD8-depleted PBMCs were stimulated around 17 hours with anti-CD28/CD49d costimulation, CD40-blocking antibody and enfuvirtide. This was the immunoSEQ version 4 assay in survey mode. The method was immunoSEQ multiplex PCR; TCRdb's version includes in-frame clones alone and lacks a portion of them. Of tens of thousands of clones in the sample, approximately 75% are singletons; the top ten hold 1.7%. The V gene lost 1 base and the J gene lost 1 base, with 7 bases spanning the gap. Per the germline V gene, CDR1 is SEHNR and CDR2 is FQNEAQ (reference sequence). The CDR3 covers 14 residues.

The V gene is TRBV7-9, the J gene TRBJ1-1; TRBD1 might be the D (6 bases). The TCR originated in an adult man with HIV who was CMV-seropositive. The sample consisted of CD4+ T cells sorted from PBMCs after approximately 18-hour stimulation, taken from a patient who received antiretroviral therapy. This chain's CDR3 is CASSLGTANTEAFF. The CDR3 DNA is TGTGCCAGCAGCTTAGGGACAGCGAACACTGAAGCTTTCTTT.